These T cell receptor beta chains were read from a single sample in a study of T cells after yellow fever vaccination. One entry per CDR3 protein, called by TCRdb with MiXCR from the 5' RACE reads. The table records 200,000 to 250,000 distinct CDR3 sequences, roughly 3.3% of them present only once. This specimen consisted of CD4+ T cells sorted from PBMCs, obtained 10 days after the yellow fever booster vaccination. The receptors come from a young man who received the YFV17D yellow fever vaccine. Each CDR3 is given with its conserved first and last residue. The D gene is left open where the match is weak. Size is omitted from some rows. Given values are once, few, many or a class for expanded clones.

many	TRBV7-3	.	TRBJ2-2	TGTGCCAGCAGCCCGGGGCCCGGGGAGCTGTTTTTT	CASSPGPGELFF
many	TRBV4-3	.	TRBJ1-2	TGCGCCAGCAGCCAAGTCCCAGAAACCTATGGCTACACCTTC	CASSQVPETYGYTF
.	TRBV7-2	TRBD2	TRBJ2-3	TGTGCCAGCAACCTCGGGGGGGGTACGCAGTATTTT	CASNLGGGTQYF
few	TRBV9	.	TRBJ2-4	TGTGCCAGCAGCGAAGGGGTACTAGCCAAAAACATTCAGTACTTC	CASSEGVLAKNIQYF
many	TRBV7-2	.	TRBJ2-5	TGTGCCAGCAGCTTACGGGCCAGGAGGGGAGAGACCCAGTACTTC	CASSLRARRGETQYF
few	TRBV4-3	.	TRBJ1-6	TGCGCCAGCAGCCAAGTAAGCGGCCTGTATTCACCCCTCCACTTT	CASSQVSGLYSPLHF
many	TRBV7-9	.	TRBJ2-5	TGTGCCAGCAGCTATTGGGCCGTGCAAGAGACCCAGTACTTC	CASSYWAVQETQYF
few	TRBV28	.	TRBJ2-5	TGTGCCAGCAGACGGGCAATATCGGGAAAAGAGACCCAGTACTTC	CASRRAISGKETQYF
many	TRBV12-3/TRBV12-4	.	TRBJ2-3	TGTGCCAGCAGCCTCTTAGATACGCAGTATTTT	CASSLLDTQYF
.	TRBV5-5	.	TRBJ1-2	TGTGCCAGCAGCTTGGAACCAGGGGAGGACTATGGCTACACCTTC	CASSLEPGEDYGYTF
few	TRBV5-1	.	TRBJ1-1	TGCGCCAGCAGCTTATCACCGATGAACACTGAAGCTTTCTTT	CASSLSPMNTEAFF
few	TRBV6-5	TRBD2	TRBJ2-1	TGTGCCAGCAGTTCGGGACTAGCGGGGGGGCTGGCCAATGAGCAGTTCTTC	CASSSGLAGGLANEQFF
many	TRBV7-2	.	TRBJ2-5	TGTGCCAGCAGCGGGGGGCCCACGGGGGAGACCCAGTACTTC	CASSGGPTGETQYF
.	TRBV20-1	.	TRBJ1-5	TGCAGTGCTAGAGATGTACAGGGTGAAGGGCAGCCCCAGCATTTT	CSARDVQGEGQPQHF
few	TRBV7-9	TRBD1	TRBJ2-4	TGTGCCAGCAGCCCCGGACAGGGGGGAACCTTCTACATTCAGTACTTC	CASSPGQGGTFYIQYF
many	TRBV20-1	.	TRBJ1-2	TGCAGTGCTAGAGCAGGGGCCCCTAACTATGGCTACACCTTC	CSARAGAPNYGYTF
few	TRBV19	.	TRBJ1-5	TGTGCCAGTAGTGTAAGGGAAAATCAGCCCCAGCATTTT	CASSVRENQPQHF
many	TRBV7-6	.	TRBJ1-2	TGTGCCAGCAGCTTTTCAGGATTTTATGGCTACACCTTC	CASSFSGFYGYTF
.	TRBV28	.	TRBJ1-3	TGTGCCAGCAGTTTAAGGGGAGATGGAAACACCATATATTTT	CASSLRGDGNTIYF
many	TRBV4-3	.	TRBJ2-4	TGCGCCAGCAGCTCATTAGACAAAGACAAAAACATTCAGTACTTC	CASSSLDKDKNIQYF
many	TRBV7-3	.	TRBJ2-1	TGTGCCAGCAGCTTAGACCGGGGGTACAATGAGCAGTTCTTC	CASSLDRGYNEQFF
many	TRBV7-9	.	TRBJ2-5	TGTGCCAGCAGCTTAATGGGTGGGGAAGAGACCCAGTACTTC	CASSLMGGEETQYF
many	TRBV5-5	.	TRBJ1-5	TGTGCCAGCAGCTCTGGGACATTCGGGGGCAATCAGCCCCAGCATTTT	CASSSGTFGGNQPQHF
few	TRBV5-1	TRBD2	TRBJ2-3	TGCGCCAGCAGCCCACTATTCGCGGGGGGTAGCACAGATACGCAGTATTTT	CASSPLFAGGSTDTQYF
many	TRBV9	TRBD1	TRBJ2-1	TGTGCCAGCAGCGTAGGCCAGGGGGCATACAATGAGCAGTTCTTC	CASSVGQGAYNEQFF
many	TRBV20-1	.	TRBJ2-5	TGCAGTGTCCAGATGGATTTGATGGGGCAAGCGGAGACCCAGTACTTC	CSVQMDLMGQAETQYF
.	TRBV5-1	.	TRBJ2-3	TGCGCCAGCAGCTTGGAGGGCGGGGAGTTAACTAGCACAGATACGCAGTATTTT	CASSLEGGELTSTDTQYF
many	TRBV28	.	TRBJ2-5	TGTGCCAGCAGTCCTCCCGGGCGAGAGACCCAGTACTTC	CASSPPGRETQYF
few	TRBV20-1	TRBD2	TRBJ2-5	TGCAGTGCCCACTGGTGGGGGACTAGCGGCGAAGAGACCCAGTACTTC	CSAHWWGTSGEETQYF
many	TRBV5-1	.	TRBJ1-4	TGCGCCAGCAGGAGACAGACACCAACTAATGAAAAACTGTTTTTT	CASRRQTPTNEKLFF
.	TRBV12-3/TRBV12-4	.	TRBJ1-3	TGTGCCAGCAGTTTCGTTCCCGGGTCTGGAAACACCATATATTTT	CASSFVPGSGNTIYF
many	TRBV7-2	.	TRBJ2-3	TGTGCCAGCAGCTTAGCCCGAGACAGATACACAGATACGCAGTATTTT	CASSLARDRYTDTQYF
many	TRBV3-1	TRBD2	TRBJ2-1	TGTGCCAGCAGCCGTGGGGAGGGTTATGAGCAGTTCTTC	CASSRGEGYEQFF
.	TRBV4-2	TRBD2	TRBJ2-1	TGTGCCAGCAGCCAAGAGGGACTAGCGGCCTACAATGAGCAGTTCTTC	CASSQEGLAAYNEQFF
many	TRBV4-3	.	TRBJ2-3	TGCGCCAGCAGCCGGCGGGCAGCCTCAGGCACAGATACGCAGTATTTT	CASSRRAASGTDTQYF
few	TRBV7-6	TRBD1	TRBJ1-2	TGTGCCAGCAGCCCTCGGGACAGCTACTATGGCTACACCTTC	CASSPRDSYYGYTF
many	TRBV5-1	TRBD2	TRBJ2-5	TGCGCCAGCAGCTCCCGGACTAGCGGGGGGCCACGGGAGACCCAGTACTTC	CASSSRTSGGPRETQYF
many	TRBV25-1	TRBD1	TRBJ1-4	TGTGCCAGCAGTGAATCTCAGGGGGCCGGTGAAAAACTGTTTTTT	CASSESQGAGEKLFF
.	TRBV7-9	.	TRBJ2-7	TGTGCCAGCAGCTTCGAAAGGGGCCTCTACGAGCAGTACTTC	CASSFERGLYEQYF
.	TRBV28	TRBD1	TRBJ2-7	TGTGCCAGCAGTTCGGTCGACAGGGGTCCGCGGGGCGAGCAGTACTTC	CASSSVDRGPRGEQYF
many	TRBV10-3	TRBD2	TRBJ2-2	TGTGCCATCAGTGGGTCTGCGACTAGCGTGAACACCGGGGAGCTGTTTTTT	CAISGSATSVNTGELFF
many	TRBV2	.	TRBJ1-1	TGTGCCAGCAGTGAAGCCCGTTACCCCGGGACCGAAGCTTTCTTT	CASSEARYPGTEAFF
many	TRBV5-1	.	TRBJ2-3	TGCGCCAGCAGCTCCGGGACTCACAGAGGCACAGATACGCAGTATTTT	CASSSGTHRGTDTQYF
many	TRBV29-1	.	TRBJ2-3	TGCAGCGTGAGGTACCAGGGACCAGAAGTCGCAGATACGCAGTATTTT	CSVRYQGPEVADTQYF